The clone carrying this T cell receptor beta chain appeared many times. Its antigen is currently unknown. The data derive from a study of human T cells and chemical hapten exposure. Looking at the study overall: The sensitizing agent was 2% DPC, placed on roughly 2 cm by roughly 2 cm of upper inner arm skin. The patch tests put 0.01% DPC on the skin of the upper back and were read 6 days later.

Study observations and caveats: Versus controls, expanded TCRs had significantly more large CDR3 similarity clusters.

TCRdb fed the RACE reads into MiXCR, producing one record per CDR3 protein. The sample carries tens of thousands of distinct CDR3 sequences, roughly 12% recorded once. Noted time point: pre-sensitization, week 0. As to treatment: therapeutic diphenylcyclopropenone sensitization with weekly scalp DPC. Blood draws came first, before each patch test. The CDR3 is made up of 13 amino acids. Trimming pared 7 bases from V and 5 bases from J, leaving 14 bases between. Germline values: CDR1 ENHRY, CDR2 SYGVKD. The chain combines TRBV10-3 with TRBJ2-5, with a weak D call TRBD2 (6 bases). This sequence was found in a woman aged 25 to 39 with alopecia areata. Some clones in this sample may be carry-over from other donors' samples. The specimen comprised whole blood, sampled in connection with sensitization to the hapten diphenylcyclopropenone (DPC). As DNA, the CDR3 is TGTGCCATCACTCGGCGACTAGGGGAGACCCAGTACTTC. Its translation: CAITRRLGETQYF.